This T cell receptor (beta chain) was obtained from a study of cytomegalovirus exposure and HLA in healthy donors. General study results and limits: Some highly shared sequence variants likely arose as a pipeline artifact. Later analysis identified several of the most significant clusters that appeared linked to common viral pathogens. Later work showed greater clonal expansion in HLA-associated TCR beta chains than in equally common others.

Trimming cost V 0 bases and J 11 bases; bases outside gene matches: 3. The CDR3 is 12 amino acids. Germline loops: CDR1 WSHSY, CDR2 SAAADI. 60 Vbeta and 13 Jbeta primers were used in PCR. Produced via immunoSEQ multiplex PCR; TCRdb's table is partial and in-frame only. Among about 160,000 clones listed, approximately 71% were seen once. This clone has just one count. Its antigen is unknown. The chain employs TRBV10-2 and TRBJ2-5, with 7 bases fitting TRBD1. The sample taken for sequencing was PBMCs. This receptor was identified in a man aged 45-65 years in good health and CMV-seronegative. The CDR3 bases are TGCGCCAGCAGTGAGTCCAGGGGGAAGCAGTACTTC. It is translated as CASSESRGKQYF.